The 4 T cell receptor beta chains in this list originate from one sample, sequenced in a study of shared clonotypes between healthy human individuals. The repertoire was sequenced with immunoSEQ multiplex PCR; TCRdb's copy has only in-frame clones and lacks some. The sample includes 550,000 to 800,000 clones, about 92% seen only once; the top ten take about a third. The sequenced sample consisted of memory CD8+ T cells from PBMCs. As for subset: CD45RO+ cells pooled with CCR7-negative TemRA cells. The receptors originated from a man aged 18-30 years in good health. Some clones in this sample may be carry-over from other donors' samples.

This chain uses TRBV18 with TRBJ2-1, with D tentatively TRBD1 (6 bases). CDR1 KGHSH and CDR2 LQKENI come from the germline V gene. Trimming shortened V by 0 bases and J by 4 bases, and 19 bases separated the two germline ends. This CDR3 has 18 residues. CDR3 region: CASSPPVVTRGSYNEQFF. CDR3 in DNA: TGTGCCAGCTCACCACCGGTCGTCACCAGGGGATCATACAATGAGCAGTTCTTC. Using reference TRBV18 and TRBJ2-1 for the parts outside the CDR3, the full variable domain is NAGVMQNPRHLVRRRGQEARLRCSPMKGHSHVYWYRQLPEEGLKFMVYLQKENIIDESGMPKERFSAEFPKEGPSILRIQQVVRGDSAAYFCASSPPVVTRGSYNEQFFGPGTRLTVL.

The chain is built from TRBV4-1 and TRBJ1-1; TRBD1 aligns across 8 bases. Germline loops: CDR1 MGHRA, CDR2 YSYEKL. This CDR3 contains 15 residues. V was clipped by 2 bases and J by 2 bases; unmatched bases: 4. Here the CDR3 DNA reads TGCGCCAGCAGCCAACGCGGACAGGGTAACACTGAAGCTTTCTTT. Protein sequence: CASSQRGQGNTEAFF.

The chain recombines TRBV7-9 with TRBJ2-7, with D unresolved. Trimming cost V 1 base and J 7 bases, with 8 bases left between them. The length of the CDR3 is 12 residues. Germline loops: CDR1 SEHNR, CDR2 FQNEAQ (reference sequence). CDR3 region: CASSLVLKEQYF. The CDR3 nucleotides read TGTGCCAGCAGCTTAGTCCTAAAAGAGCAGTACTTC.

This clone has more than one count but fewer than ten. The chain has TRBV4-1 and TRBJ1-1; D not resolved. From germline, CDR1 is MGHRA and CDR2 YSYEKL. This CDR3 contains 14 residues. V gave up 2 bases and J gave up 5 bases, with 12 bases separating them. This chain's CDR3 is CASSQSHRRTEAFF. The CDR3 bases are TGCGCCAGCAGCCAATCTCACCGGAGGACTGAAGCTTTCTTT.